This T cell receptor (beta chain) comes out of a study of T cell repertoires in cytomegalovirus infection. For the study at large: A matching HLA type, together with CMV infection, was signaled by public TCR beta signatures. Overall study findings and caveats: HLA-C-restricted CMV clonotypes gave the most frequent clonotype in two of eight donors. The study identified carriers of CMV plus the relevant HLA from cumulative public TCR beta family frequency.

CDR3 length: 13 residues. Germline V lookup: CDR1 SGHVT, CDR2 SQSDAQ. V lost 1 base and J lost 7, with 10 bases in between. Turning to this clonotype: Its target is not known.

Each CDR3 protein is one row after TCRdb ran MiXCR on the reads. The repertoire holds approximately 300,000 distinct CDR3 sequences, with just under 25% as singletons. The sequence derives from a human donor in good health (CMV status not recorded). Some clones in this sample may be carry-over from other donors' samples. This rearrangement joins TRBV7-4 to TRBJ1-2; D is unclear. The specimen comprised cultured PBMCs, sampled from culture after CMV antigen stimulation. CDR3 sequence reads: CASSLESQRGYTF. Here the CDR3 DNA reads TGTGCCAGCAGCTTAGAATCGCAGCGTGGCTACACCTTC.